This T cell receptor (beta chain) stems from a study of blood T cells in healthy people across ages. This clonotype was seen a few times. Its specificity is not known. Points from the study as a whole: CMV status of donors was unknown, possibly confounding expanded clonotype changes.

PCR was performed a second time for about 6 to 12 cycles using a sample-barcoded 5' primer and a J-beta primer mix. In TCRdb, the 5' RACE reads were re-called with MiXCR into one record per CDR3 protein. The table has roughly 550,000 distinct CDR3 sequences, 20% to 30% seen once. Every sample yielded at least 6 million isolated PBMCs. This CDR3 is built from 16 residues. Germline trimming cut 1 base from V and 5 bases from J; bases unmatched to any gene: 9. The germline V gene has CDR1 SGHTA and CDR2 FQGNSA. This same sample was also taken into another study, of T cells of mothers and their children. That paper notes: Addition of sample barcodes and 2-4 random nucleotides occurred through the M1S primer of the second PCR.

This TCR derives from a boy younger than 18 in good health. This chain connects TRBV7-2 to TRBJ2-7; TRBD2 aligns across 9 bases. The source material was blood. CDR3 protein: CASSLVSGRLINEQYF. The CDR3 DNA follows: TGTGCCAGCAGCTTAGTTAGCGGGAGACTAATCAACGAGCAGTACTTC.